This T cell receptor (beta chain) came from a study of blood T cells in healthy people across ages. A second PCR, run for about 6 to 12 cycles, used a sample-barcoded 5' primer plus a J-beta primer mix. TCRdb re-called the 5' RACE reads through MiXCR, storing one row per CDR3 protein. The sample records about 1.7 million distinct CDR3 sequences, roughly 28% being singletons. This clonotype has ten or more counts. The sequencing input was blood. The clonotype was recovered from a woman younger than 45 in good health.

The CDR3 DNA follows: TGCAGTGCTAGAGAATCAGGTCTCAGGGGCATTCAGTACTTC. Encoded protein: CSARESGLRGIQYF. V gene TRBV20-1 combines with J gene TRBJ2-4; TRBD1 is a possible D gene (6 bases). The CDR3 is 14 residues long. Trimming cost V 0 bases and J 9 bases, with 15 bases left between them. Germline CDR1 is DFQATT and CDR2 is SNEGSKA (reference sequence).